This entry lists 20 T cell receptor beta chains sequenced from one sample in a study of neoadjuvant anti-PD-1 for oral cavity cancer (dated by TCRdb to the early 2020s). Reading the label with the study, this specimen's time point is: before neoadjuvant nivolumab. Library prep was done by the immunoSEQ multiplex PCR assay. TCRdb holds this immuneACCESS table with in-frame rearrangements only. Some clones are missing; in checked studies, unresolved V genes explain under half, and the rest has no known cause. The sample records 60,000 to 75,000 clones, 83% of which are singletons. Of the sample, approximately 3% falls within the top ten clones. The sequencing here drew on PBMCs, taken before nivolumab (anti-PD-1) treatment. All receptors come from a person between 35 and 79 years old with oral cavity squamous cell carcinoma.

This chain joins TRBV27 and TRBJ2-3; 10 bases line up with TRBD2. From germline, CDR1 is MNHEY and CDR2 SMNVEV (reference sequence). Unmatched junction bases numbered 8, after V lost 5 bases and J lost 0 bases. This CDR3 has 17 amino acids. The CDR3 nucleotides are TGTGCCAGCAGTCCTATGGATAGCGGGAGGAGCACAGATACGCAGTATTTT. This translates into CASSPMDSGRSTDTQYF.

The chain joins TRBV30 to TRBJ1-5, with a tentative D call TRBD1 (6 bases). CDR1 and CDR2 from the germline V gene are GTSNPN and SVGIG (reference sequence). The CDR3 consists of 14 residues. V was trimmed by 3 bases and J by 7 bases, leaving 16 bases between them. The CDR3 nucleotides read TGTGCCTGGAGGGACCAGGGGACCAGCCAGCCCCAGCATTTT. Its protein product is CAWRDQGTSQPQHF.

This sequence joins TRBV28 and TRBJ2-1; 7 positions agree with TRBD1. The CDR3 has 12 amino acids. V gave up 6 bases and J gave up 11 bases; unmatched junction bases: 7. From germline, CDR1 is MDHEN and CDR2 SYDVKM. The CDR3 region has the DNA TGTGCCAGCAGCCGGACAGGAAGACAGCAGTTCTTC. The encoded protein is CASSRTGRQQFF. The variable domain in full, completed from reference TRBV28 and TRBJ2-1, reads DVKVTQSSRYLVKRTGEKVFLECVQDMDHENMFWYRQDPGLGLRLIYFSYDVKMKEKGDIPEGYSVSREKKERFSLILESASTNQTSMYLCASSRTGRQQFFGPGTRLTVL.

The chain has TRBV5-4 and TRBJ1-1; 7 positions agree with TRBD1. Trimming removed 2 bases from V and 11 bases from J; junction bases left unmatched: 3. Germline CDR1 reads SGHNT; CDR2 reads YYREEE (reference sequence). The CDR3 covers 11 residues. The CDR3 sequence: CASSFRGVAFF. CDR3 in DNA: TGTGCCAGCAGCTTCAGGGGGGTGGCTTTCTTT.

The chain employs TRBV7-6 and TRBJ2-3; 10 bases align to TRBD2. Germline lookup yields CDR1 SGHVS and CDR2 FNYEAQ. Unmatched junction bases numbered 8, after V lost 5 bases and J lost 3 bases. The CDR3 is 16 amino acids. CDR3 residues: CASSTSKRGGTDTQYF. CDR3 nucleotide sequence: TGTGCCAGCAGCACATCAAAGCGGGGGGGAACAGATACGCAGTATTTT.

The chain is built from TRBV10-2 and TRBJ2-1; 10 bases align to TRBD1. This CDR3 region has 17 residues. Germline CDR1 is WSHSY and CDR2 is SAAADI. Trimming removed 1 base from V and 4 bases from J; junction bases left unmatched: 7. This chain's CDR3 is CASSEWEPGQGYNEQFF. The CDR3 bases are TGCGCCAGCAGTGAGTGGGAACCGGGACAGGGGTACAATGAGCAGTTCTTC.

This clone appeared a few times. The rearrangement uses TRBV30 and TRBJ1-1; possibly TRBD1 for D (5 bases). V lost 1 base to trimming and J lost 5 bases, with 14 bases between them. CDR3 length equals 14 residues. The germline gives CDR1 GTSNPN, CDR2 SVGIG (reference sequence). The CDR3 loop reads CAWSGGNGGTEAFF. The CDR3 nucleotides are TGTGCCTGGAGTGGGGGTAATGGGGGAACTGAAGCTTTCTTT.

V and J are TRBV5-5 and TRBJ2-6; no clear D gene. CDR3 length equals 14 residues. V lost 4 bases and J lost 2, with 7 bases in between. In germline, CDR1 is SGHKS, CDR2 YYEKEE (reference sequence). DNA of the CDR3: TGTGCCAGCAGCCCAGTAACTGGGGCCAACGTCCTGACTTTC. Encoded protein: CASSPVTGANVLTF.

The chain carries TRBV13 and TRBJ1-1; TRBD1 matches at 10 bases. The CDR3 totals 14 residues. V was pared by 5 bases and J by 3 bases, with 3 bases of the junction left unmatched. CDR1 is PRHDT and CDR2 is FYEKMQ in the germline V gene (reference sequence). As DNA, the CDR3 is TGTGCCAGCAGCGGACAGGGGGTTTACACTGAAGCTTTCTTT. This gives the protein CASSGQGVYTEAFF.

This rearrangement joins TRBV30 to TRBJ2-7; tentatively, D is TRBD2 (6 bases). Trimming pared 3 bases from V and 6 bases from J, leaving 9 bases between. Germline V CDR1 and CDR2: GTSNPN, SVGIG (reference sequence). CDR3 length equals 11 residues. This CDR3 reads CAWRRGGEQYF. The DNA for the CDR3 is TGTGCCTGGAGGAGGGGAGGCGAGCAGTACTTC. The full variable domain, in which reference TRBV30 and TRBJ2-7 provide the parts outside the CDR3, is SQTIHQWPATLVQPVGSPLSLECTVEGTSNPNLYWYRQAAGRGLQLLFYSVGIGQISSEVPQNLSASRPQDRQFILSSKKLLLSDSGFYLCAWRRGGEQYFGPGTRLTVT.

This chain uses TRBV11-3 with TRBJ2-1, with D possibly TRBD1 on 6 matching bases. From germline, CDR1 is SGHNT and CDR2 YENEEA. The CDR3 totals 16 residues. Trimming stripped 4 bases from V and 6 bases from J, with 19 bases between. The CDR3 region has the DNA TGTGCCAGCAGCTACGATTGGGGGCCAAGGGGCAATGAGCAGTTCTTC. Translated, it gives CASSYDWGPRGNEQFF.

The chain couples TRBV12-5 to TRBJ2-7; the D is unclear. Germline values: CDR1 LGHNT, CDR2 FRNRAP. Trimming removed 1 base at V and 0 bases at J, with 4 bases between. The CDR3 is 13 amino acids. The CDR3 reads CASGLGPSYEQYF. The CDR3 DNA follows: TGTGCTAGTGGTTTGGGACCCTCCTACGAGCAGTACTTC.

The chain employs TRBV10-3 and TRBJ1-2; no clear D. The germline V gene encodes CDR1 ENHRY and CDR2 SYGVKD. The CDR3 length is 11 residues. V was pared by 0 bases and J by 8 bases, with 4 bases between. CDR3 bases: TGTGCCATCAGTGAGTCGGCCGGCTACACCTTC. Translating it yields CAISESAGYTF.

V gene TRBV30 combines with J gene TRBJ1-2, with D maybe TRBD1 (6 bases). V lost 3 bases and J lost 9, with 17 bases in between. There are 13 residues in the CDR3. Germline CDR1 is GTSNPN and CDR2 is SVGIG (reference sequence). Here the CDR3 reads CAWSRGPSFSYTF. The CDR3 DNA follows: TGTGCCTGGAGCAGGGGTCCTAGCTTCAGCTACACCTTC.

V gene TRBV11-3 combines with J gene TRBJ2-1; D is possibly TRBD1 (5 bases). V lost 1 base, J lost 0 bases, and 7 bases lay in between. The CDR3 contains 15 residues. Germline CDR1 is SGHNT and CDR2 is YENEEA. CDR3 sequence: CASSLADSSYNEQFF. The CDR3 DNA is TGTGCCAGCAGCTTAGCAGACAGCTCCTACAATGAGCAGTTCTTC.

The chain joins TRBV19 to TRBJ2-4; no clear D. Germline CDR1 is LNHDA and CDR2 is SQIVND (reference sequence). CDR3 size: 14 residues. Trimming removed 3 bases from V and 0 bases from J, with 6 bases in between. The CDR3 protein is CASSMGLAKNIQYF. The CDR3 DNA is TGTGCCAGTAGTATGGGTCTAGCCAAAAACATTCAGTACTTC.

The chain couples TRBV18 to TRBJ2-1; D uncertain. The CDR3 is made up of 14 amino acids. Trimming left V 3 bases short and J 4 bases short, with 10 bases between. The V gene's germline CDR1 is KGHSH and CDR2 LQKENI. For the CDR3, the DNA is TGTGCCAGCTCACCGGGCAGCCCGTACAATGAGCAGTTCTTC. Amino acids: CASSPGSPYNEQFF.

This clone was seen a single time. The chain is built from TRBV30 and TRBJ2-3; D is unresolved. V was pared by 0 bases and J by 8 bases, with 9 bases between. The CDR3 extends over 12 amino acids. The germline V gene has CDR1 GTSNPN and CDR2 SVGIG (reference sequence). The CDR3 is CAWSVRGRTQYF. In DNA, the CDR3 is TGTGCCTGGAGTGTACGAGGCCGTACGCAGTATTTT.

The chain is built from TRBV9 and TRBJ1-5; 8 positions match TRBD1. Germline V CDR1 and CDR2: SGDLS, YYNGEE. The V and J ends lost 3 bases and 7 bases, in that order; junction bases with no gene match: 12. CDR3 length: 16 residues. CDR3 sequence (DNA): TGTGCCAGCAGCGCGGGGGGACAGGTCGGTCCGCAGCCCCAGCATTTT. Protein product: CASSAGGQVGPQPQHF.

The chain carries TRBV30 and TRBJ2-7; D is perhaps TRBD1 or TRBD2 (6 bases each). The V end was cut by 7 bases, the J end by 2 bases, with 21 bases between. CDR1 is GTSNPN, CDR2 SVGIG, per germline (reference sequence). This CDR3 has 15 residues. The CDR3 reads CASQSGAMRTYEQYF. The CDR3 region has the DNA TGTGCCTCACAATCGGGGGCTATGAGGACCTACGAGCAGTACTTC.